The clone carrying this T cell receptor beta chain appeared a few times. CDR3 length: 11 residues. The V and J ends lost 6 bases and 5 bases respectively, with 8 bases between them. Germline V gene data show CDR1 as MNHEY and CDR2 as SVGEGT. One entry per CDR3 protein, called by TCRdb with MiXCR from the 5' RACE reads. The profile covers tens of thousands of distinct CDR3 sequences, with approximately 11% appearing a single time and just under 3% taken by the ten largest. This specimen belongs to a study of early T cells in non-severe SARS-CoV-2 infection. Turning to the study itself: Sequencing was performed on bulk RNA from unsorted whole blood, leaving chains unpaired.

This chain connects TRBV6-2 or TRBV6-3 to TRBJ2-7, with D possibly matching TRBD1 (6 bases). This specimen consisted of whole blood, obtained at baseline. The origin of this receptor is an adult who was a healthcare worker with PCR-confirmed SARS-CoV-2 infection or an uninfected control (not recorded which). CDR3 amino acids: CASRDRNEQYF. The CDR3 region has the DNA TGTGCCAGCAGAGACAGGAACGAGCAGTACTTC.